These T cell receptor beta chains were read from a single sample in a study of T cell repertoires in cytomegalovirus infection. These receptors have no known antigen. TCRdb re-analysed the reads in MiXCR, keeping a single row per CDR3 protein. The sample lists about 770,000 distinct CDR3 sequences, 25% to 35% seen once, with around 14% in the top ten. The input for sequencing was cultured CD8+ T cells from PBMCs, taken from culture after CMV antigen stimulation. The receptor source for this set is a human donor in good health (CMV status not recorded). Some clones in this sample may be carry-over from other donors' samples. Both conserved end residues are part of each CDR3. The D gene is left open where the match is weak. Size values are once, few and many counts, or a class for expanded clones, and some rows have none.

j_gene	abundance	d_gene	v_gene	CDR3aa	CDR3nt
TRBJ1-3	-	-	TRBV12-3/TRBV12-4	CASSLRGIGNTIYF	TGTGCCAGCAGTTTACGGGGAATTGGAAACACCATATATTTT
TRBJ1-6	-	-	TRBV6-2/TRBV6-3	CASSYEAEYNSPLHF	TGTGCCAGCAGTTACGAGGCAGAATATAATTCACCCCTCCACTTT
TRBJ1-4	many	-	TRBV5-1	CASAPGTLNEKLFF	TGCGCCAGCGCTCCAGGGACCTTGAATGAAAAACTGTTTTTT
TRBJ2-1	-	-	TRBV19	CASSLRMGYNEQFF	TGTGCCAGTAGTCTAAGAATGGGCTACAATGAGCAGTTCTTC
TRBJ2-3	-	TRBD2	TRBV9	CASSPHRGGTDTQYF	TGTGCCAGCAGCCCCCACCGCGGGGGGACAGATACGCAGTATTTT
TRBJ1-5	-	-	TRBV6-1	CASSPGGGGQPQHF	TGTGCCAGCAGCCCCGGGGGAGGAGGTCAGCCCCAGCATTTT
TRBJ2-3	-	-	TRBV7-6	CASSLAHSSEFTGTQYF	TGTGCCAGCAGCTTAGCGCATTCTAGCGAATTCACAGGTACGCAGTATTTT
TRBJ1-2	few	-	TRBV9	CASSNRDILGYTF	TGTGCCAGCAGCAATAGGGACATCCTCGGCTACACCTTC
TRBJ2-5	-	-	TRBV6-6	CVSSYSLAEETQYF	TGTGTCAGCAGTTACTCGCTGGCAGAAGAGACCCAGTACTTC
TRBJ2-7	many	TRBD2	TRBV7-9	CASSDSLLAGEQYF	TGTGCCAGCAGCGACTCCCTTTTAGCGGGCGAGCAGTACTTC
TRBJ1-5	few	-	TRBV15	CATSRDPGYYQPQHF	TGTGCCACCAGCAGAGATCCCGGCTATTACCAGCCCCAGCATTTT
TRBJ2-5	-	TRBD2	TRBV3-1	CASSQPLRVGQGGETQYF	TGTGCCAGCAGCCAACCGCTTCGCGTGGGCCAGGGAGGGGAGACCCAGTACTTC
TRBJ2-5	few	-	TRBV6-2/TRBV6-3	CASRTGGFQETQYF	TGTGCCAGCAGAACCGGGGGATTCCAAGAGACCCAGTACTTC
TRBJ1-1	-	-	TRBV9	CASSVATGNTEAFF	TGTGCCAGCAGCGTAGCTACAGGTAACACTGAAGCTTTCTTT
TRBJ2-5	few	-	TRBV6-1	CATSRETQYF	TGTGCCACCTCAAGGGAGACCCAGTACTTC
TRBJ2-1	-	-	TRBV7-7	CASSLVVLSPPNEQFF	TGTGCTAGCAGCTTAGTAGTTCTCTCCCCGCCCAATGAGCAGTTCTTC
TRBJ1-5	few	-	TRBV6-1	CASIRIGGNQPQHF	TGTGCCAGCATCAGAATCGGGGGCAATCAGCCCCAGCATTTT
TRBJ2-1	-	-	TRBV5-4	CASRTTPQGYNEQFF	TGTGCCAGCAGGACGACTCCCCAGGGATACAATGAGCAGTTCTTC
TRBJ1-2	-	-	TRBV4-1	CASSQGLPGVYGYTF	TGCGCCAGCAGCCAGGGACTACCAGGGGTCTATGGCTACACCTTC
TRBJ2-1	-	-	TRBV10-3	CAISESSNPRYNEQFF	TGTGCCATCAGTGAGTCGTCGAACCCCCGTTACAATGAGCAGTTCTTC
TRBJ2-3	few	-	TRBV4-3	CASSQDRVGYSTDTQYF	TGCGCCAGCAGCCAAGATCGAGTGGGGTATAGCACAGATACGCAGTATTTT
TRBJ1-5	many	TRBD1	TRBV7-9	CASSLGQGDRNQPQHF	TGTGCCAGCAGCTTAGGACAGGGGGATCGCAATCAGCCCCAGCATTTT
TRBJ1-2	-	-	TRBV15	CATSRGLTAQNYGYTF	TGTGCCACCAGCAGAGGCCTAACCGCACAGAACTATGGCTACACCTTC
TRBJ2-2	few	TRBD2	TRBV13	CASSWGLAGENTGELFF	TGTGCCAGCAGCTGGGGACTAGCGGGCGAAAACACCGGGGAGCTGTTTTTT
TRBJ1-5	-	-	TRBV19	CASSTPDSANQPQHF	TGTGCCAGTAGTACCCCTGACAGTGCCAATCAGCCCCAGCATTTT
TRBJ1-1	few	TRBD1	TRBV13	CASSLGLYGTGDTEAFF	TGTGCCAGCAGCTTAGGTCTGTACGGGACAGGGGATACTGAAGCTTTCTTT
TRBJ2-2	-	-	TRBV5-1	CASSHLADTNTGELFF	TGCGCCAGCAGCCATTTAGCGGACACGAACACCGGGGAGCTGTTTTTT
TRBJ2-3	few	-	TRBV4-2	CASSLSDASGASTDTQYF	TGTGCCAGCAGCCTGTCCGATGCAAGCGGCGCTAGCACAGATACGCAGTATTTT
TRBJ2-2	-	TRBD2	TRBV6-2/TRBV6-3	CASTLPRELAGSNTGELFF	TGTGCCAGCACCCTACCCAGGGAACTAGCGGGGTCAAACACCGGGGAGCTGTTTTTT
TRBJ1-5	once	-	TRBV6-2/TRBV6-3	CASSYSQSNQPQHF	TGTGCCAGCAGTTACTCGCAGAGCAATCAGCCCCAGCATTTT
TRBJ2-1	-	-	TRBV7-9	CASSLSKRNEQFF	TGTGCCAGCAGCTTATCGAAGCGCAATGAGCAGTTCTTC
TRBJ1-2	-	-	TRBV19	CATQGIYGYTF	TGTGCCACCCAGGGTATCTATGGCTACACCTTC
TRBJ2-1	-	-	TRBV4-1	CASSQGARGGEQFF	TGCGCCAGCAGCCAAGGAGCAAGGGGCGGTGAGCAGTTCTTC
TRBJ2-3	-	TRBD2	TRBV28	CASSITSGGVFSTDTQYF	TGTGCCAGCAGTATTACTAGCGGGGGTGTATTTAGCACAGATACGCAGTATTTT
TRBJ1-2	-	-	TRBV27	CASSLSDTSGYTF	TGTGCCAGCAGTTTATCCGACACGTCAGGCTACACCTTC
TRBJ1-1	-	-	TRBV28	CASSLSRGLLAFF	TGTGCCAGCAGTTTGAGTCGGGGTCTGTTGGCTTTCTTT
TRBJ1-5	few	TRBD1	TRBV27	CASSPTTGGWGNQPQHF	TGTGCCAGCAGTCCTACGACAGGGGGCTGGGGCAATCAGCCCCAGCATTTT
TRBJ2-2	-	-	TRBV7-9	CASSLVGLTGELFF	TGTGCCAGCAGCCTGGTAGGGCTCACCGGGGAGCTGTTTTTT
TRBJ2-5	-	TRBD1	TRBV7-6	CASSPTGEQETQYF	TGTGCCAGCAGCCCAACAGGGGAGCAAGAGACCCAGTACTTC
TRBJ2-3	-	-	TRBV7-8	CASSWGVGQYF	TGTGCCAGCAGCTGGGGCGTGGGGCAGTATTTT
TRBJ2-1	many	-	TRBV11-1	CASSPRWRRADEQFF	TGTGCCAGCAGCCCTCGATGGCGCAGGGCAGATGAGCAGTTCTTC
TRBJ2-5	-	TRBD1	TRBV7-9	CASSSKTDRGGVETQYF	TGTGCCAGCAGCTCCAAAACGGACAGGGGCGGAGTAGAGACCCAGTACTTC
TRBJ2-3	few	-	TRBV25-1	CASGQDGYTQYF	TGTGCCAGCGGTCAAGATGGCTATACGCAGTATTTT
TRBJ2-2	many	TRBD2	TRBV12-3/TRBV12-4	CASGSSGRVGELFF	TGTGCCAGCGGTAGTAGCGGGCGAGTCGGGGAGCTGTTTTTT
TRBJ2-1	-	-	TRBV7-9	CASNPNGVGYNEQFF	TGTGCCAGCAACCCGAACGGGGTTGGCTACAATGAGCAGTTCTTC
TRBJ2-7	few	-	TRBV4-1	CASSPLAGEEQYF	TGCGCCAGCAGCCCCCTGGCCGGGGAGGAGCAGTACTTC
TRBJ1-1	-	-	TRBV19	CASSIGAGTEAFF	TGTGCCAGTAGTATAGGGGCGGGCACTGAAGCTTTCTTT
TRBJ2-1	-	TRBD1	TRBV5-4	CASPSWEDRGLDEQFF	TGTGCCAGCCCCTCCTGGGAGGACAGGGGGCTGGATGAGCAGTTCTTC
TRBJ1-1	-	-	TRBV3-1	CASSQGKRVTEAFF	TGTGCCAGCAGCCAGGGGAAACGGGTTACTGAAGCTTTCTTT
TRBJ2-7	-	-	TRBV2	CASNGPDNSYEQYF	TGTGCCAGCAATGGACCGGACAATTCTTACGAGCAGTACTTC
TRBJ1-5	few	-	TRBV6-2/TRBV6-3	CASSYSGPSGYQPQHF	TGTGCCAGCAGTTATTCAGGGCCGTCGGGATATCAGCCCCAGCATTTT
TRBJ1-1	few	-	TRBV20-1	CSARAGGDTEAFF	TGCAGTGCTAGAGCAGGAGGGGACACTGAAGCTTTCTTT
TRBJ2-1	-	TRBD2	TRBV3-1	CASSLELGGGAGNEQFF	TGTGCCAGCAGCCTAGAGCTAGGCGGGGGGGCCGGGAATGAGCAGTTCTTC
TRBJ1-2	-	TRBD1	TRBV7-3	CASSLNGRDRGNYGYTF	TGTGCCAGCAGCTTAAACGGGAGGGACAGGGGAAACTATGGCTACACCTTC
TRBJ1-2	-	TRBD1	TRBV9	CASSVPRGPLDYGYTF	TGTGCCAGCAGCGTACCCAGGGGGCCTCTGGACTATGGCTACACCTTC
TRBJ1-6	-	TRBD1	TRBV2	CASTFTGGRYNSPLHF	TGTGCCAGCACCTTCACAGGGGGCAGATATAATTCACCCCTCCACTTT
TRBJ2-1	few	-	TRBV7-9	CASKEDFSYNEQFF	TGTGCCAGCAAAGAGGATTTCTCCTACAATGAGCAGTTCTTC
TRBJ2-5	-	TRBD1	TRBV5-5	CASTPRGDRTSSGGKETQYF	TGTGCCAGCACCCCCCGTGGGGACAGGACAAGTAGTGGGGGGAAAGAGACCCAGTACTTC